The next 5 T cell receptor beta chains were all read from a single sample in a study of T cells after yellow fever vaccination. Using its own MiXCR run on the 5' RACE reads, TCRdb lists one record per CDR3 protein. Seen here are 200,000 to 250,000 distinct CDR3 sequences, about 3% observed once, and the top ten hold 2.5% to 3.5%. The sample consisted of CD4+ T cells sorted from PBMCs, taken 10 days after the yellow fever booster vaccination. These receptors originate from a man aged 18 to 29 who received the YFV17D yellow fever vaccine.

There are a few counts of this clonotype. CDR3 DNA sequence: TGTGCCAGCAGCTTTTCTTTGAACAGGATTAGCAATCAGCCCCAGCATTTT. Its translation: CASSFSLNRISNQPQHF. This rearrangement joins TRBV7-2 to TRBJ1-5, with D possibly matching TRBD1 (5 bases). CDR3 length: 17 amino acids. Looked up from germline, CDR1 is SGHTA and CDR2 is FQGNSA. V lost 3 bases and J lost 0, with 15 bases in between.

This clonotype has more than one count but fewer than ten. As DNA, the CDR3 is TGCGCCAGCAGCCAAGCGTGGGCTACAACTAATGAAAAACTGTTTTTT. This codes for CASSQAWATTNEKLFF. The rearrangement joins TRBV4-3 to TRBJ1-4; D gene unclear. In germline, CDR1 is LGHNA, CDR2 YSLEER. The CDR3 is 16 amino acids. Trimming left V 1 base short and J 0 bases short, with 9 bases between.

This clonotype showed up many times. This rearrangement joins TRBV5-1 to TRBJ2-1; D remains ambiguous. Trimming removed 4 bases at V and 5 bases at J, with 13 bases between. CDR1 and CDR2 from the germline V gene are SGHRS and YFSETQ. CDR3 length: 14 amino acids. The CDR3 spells CASSDGFPNNEQFF. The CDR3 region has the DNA TGCGCCAGCAGCGATGGATTTCCGAACAATGAGCAGTTCTTC.

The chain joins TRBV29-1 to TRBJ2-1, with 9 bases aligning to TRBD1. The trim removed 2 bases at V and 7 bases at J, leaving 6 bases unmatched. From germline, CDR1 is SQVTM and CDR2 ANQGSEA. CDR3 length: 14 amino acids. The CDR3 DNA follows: TGCAGCGTTGAAAGGACAGGGGAGGTAAATGAGCAGTTCTTC. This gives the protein CSVERTGEVNEQFF.

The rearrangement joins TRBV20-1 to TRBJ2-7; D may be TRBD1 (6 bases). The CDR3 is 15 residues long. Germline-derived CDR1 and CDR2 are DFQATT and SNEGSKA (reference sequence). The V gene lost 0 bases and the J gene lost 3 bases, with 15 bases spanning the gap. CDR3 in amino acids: CSAREFGQTLYEQYF. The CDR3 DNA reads TGCAGTGCTAGAGAGTTCGGACAGACACTCTACGAGCAGTACTTC.